This T cell receptor beta chain was documented in a study of shared clonotypes between healthy human individuals. As for the study in general: Each donor's CD8 memory used one plate, CD8 naive two, each CD4 subset three. Study-wide results and limits: The authors sampled blood alone, and tissue repertoires likely differ.

Profiled with immunoSEQ multiplex PCR; TCRdb holds only in-frame clones, not every one. The repertoire holds 2 million to 2.5 million clones, around 93% seen once, with approximately 0.39% in the top ten. The V segment lost 5 bases and the J segment 3 bases; nucleotides outside the gene matches: 5. The germline V gene encodes CDR1 SGHNT and CDR2 YENEEA. The CDR3 covers 14 residues. On this clone: The antigen is undetermined.

This clonotype originated in a man in his late teens or twenties in good health. Some clones in this sample may be carry-over from other donors' samples. V and J are TRBV11-3 and TRBJ2-5; 8 positions match TRBD1. Sequenced: naive CD4+ T cells from PBMCs. Subset meaning: CD45RA+ positively selected. In nucleotides, the CDR3 is TGTGCCAGCAGCCGTGGACAGGGAGAAGAGACCCAGTACTTC. Amino acid sequence: CASSRGQGEETQYF.